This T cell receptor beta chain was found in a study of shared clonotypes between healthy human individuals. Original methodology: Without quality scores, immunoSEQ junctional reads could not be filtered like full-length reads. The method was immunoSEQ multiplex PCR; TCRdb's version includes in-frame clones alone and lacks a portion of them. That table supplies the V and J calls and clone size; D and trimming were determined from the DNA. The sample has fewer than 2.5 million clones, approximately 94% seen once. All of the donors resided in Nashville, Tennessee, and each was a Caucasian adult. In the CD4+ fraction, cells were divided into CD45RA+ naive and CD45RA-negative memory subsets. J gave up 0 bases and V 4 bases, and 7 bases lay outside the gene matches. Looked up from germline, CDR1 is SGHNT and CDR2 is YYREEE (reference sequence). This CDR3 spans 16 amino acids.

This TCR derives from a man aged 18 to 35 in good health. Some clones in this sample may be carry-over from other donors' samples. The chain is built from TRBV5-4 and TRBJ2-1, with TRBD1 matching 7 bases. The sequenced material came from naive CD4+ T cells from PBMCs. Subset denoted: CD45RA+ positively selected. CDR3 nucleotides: TGTGCCAGCAGCCCCATGGGACAGAGCTCCTACAATGAGCAGTTCTTC. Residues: CASSPMGQSSYNEQFF.